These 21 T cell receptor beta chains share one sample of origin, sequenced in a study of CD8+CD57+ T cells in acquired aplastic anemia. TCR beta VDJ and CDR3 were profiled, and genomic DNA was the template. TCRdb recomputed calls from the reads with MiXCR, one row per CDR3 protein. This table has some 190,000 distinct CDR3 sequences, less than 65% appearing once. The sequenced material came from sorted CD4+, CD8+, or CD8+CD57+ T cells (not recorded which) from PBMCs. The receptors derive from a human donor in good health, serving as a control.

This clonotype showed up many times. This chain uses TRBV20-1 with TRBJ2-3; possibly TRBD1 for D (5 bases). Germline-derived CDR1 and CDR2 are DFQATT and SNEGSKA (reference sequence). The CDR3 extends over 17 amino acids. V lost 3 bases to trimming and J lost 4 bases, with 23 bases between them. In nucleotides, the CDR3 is TGCAGTGCTAGTCCCCCGCCGGGCAGGGAAGGCCCAGATACGCAGTATTTT. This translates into CSASPPPGREGPDTQYF.

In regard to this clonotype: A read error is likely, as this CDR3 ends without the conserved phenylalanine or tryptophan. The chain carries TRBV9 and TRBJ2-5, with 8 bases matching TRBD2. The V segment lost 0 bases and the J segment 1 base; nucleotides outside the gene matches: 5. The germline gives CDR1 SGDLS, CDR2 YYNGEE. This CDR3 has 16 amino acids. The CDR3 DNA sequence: TGTGCCAGCAGCGTAGGCAGCGGGGGCAGCCAAGAGACCCAGTACATC. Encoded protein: CASSVGSGGSQETQYI.

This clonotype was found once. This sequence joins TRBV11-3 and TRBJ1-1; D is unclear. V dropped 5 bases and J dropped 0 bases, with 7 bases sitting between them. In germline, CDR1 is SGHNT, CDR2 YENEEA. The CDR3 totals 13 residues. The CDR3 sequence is CASSGRMNTEAFF. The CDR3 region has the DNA TGTGCCAGCAGCGGGCGAATGAACACTGAAGCTTTCTTT. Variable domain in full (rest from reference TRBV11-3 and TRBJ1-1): EAGVVQSPRYKIIEKKQPVAFWCNPISGHNTLYWYLQNLGQGPELLIRYENEEAVDDSQLPKDRFSAERLKGVDSTLKIQPAELGDSAVYLCASSGRMNTEAFFGQGTRLTVV.

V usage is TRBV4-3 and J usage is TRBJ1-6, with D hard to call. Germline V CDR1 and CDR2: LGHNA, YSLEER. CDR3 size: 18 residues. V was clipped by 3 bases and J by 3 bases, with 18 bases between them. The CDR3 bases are TGCGCCAGCAGCCAGGACGACACTCGGGTAGACTATAATTCACCCCTCCACTTT. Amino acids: CASSQDDTRVDYNSPLHF.

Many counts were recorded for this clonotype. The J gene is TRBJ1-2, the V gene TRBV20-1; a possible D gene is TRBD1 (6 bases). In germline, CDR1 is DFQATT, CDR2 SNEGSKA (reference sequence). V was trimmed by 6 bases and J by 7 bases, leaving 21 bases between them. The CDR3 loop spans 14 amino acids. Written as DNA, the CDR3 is TGCAGTGCCACGCCAACAATAGGGACATCTGGCTACACCTTC. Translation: CSATPTIGTSGYTF.

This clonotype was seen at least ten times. The CDR3 reads CAISDSRNTDTQYF. The CDR3 DNA is TGTGCCATCAGTGATTCACGCAACACAGATACGCAGTATTTT. The chain links TRBV10-3 to TRBJ2-3, with no clear D. CDR1 and CDR2 from the germline V gene are ENHRY and SYGVKD. V lost 3 bases and J lost 2, with 9 bases in between. CDR3 length: 14 residues.

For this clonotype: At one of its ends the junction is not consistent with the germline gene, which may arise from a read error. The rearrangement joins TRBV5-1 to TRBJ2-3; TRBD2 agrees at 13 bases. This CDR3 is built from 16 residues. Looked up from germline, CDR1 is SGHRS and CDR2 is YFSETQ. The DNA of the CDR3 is TGTGCCAGCAGCGCGGGACTAGCGGGGACCTCAGATACGCAGTATTTT. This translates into CASSAGLAGTSDTQYF.

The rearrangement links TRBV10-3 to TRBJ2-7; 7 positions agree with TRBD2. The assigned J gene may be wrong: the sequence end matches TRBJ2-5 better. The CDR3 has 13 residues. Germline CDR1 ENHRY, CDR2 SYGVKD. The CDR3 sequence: CAIASGEQETQYF. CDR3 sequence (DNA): TGTGCCATAGCTAGCGGAGAACAAGAGACCCAGTACTTC.

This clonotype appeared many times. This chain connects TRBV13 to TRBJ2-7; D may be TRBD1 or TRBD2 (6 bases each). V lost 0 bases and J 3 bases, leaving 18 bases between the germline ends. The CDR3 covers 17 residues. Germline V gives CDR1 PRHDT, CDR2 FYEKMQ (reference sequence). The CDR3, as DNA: TGTGCCAGCAGCTTAGGACATCGCAGGGGAGGTAACTACGAGCAGTACTTC. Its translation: CASSLGHRRGGNYEQYF.

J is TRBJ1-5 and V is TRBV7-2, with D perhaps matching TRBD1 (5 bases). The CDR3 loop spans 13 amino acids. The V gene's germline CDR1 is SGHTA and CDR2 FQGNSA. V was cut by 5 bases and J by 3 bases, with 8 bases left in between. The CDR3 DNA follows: TGTGCCAGCAGCCGACAGAACAATCAGCCCCAGCATTTT. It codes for CASSRQNNQPQHF.

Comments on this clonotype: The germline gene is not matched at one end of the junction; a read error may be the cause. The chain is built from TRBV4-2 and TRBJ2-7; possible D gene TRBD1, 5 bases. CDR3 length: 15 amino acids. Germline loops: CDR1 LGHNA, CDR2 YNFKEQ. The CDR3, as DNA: TGTGCCAGCGGCCAAGAGGTCGCAGGGACCTACGAGCAGTACTTC. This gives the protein CASGQEVAGTYEQYF.

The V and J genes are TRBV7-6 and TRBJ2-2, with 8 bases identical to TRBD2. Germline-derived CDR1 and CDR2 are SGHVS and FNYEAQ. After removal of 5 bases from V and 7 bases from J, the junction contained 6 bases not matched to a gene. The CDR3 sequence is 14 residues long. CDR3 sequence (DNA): TGTGCCAGCAGCACCCGGGAGGGGGGCGGGGAGCTGTTTTTT. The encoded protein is CASSTREGGGELFF.

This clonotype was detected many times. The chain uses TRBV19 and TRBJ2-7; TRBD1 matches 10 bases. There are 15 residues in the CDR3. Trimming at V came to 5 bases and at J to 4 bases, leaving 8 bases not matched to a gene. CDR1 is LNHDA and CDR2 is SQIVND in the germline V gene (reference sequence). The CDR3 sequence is CASSEIPGQGYEQYF. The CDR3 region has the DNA TGTGCCAGTAGTGAGATCCCGGGACAGGGGTACGAGCAGTACTTC.

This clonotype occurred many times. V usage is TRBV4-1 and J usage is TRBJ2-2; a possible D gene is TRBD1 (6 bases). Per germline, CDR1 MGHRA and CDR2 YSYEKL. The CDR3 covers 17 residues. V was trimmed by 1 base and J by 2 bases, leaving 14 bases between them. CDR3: CASSQVRGGDNTGELFF. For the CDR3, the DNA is TGCGCCAGCAGCCAAGTTCGTGGGGGCGATAACACCGGGGAGCTGTTTTTT.

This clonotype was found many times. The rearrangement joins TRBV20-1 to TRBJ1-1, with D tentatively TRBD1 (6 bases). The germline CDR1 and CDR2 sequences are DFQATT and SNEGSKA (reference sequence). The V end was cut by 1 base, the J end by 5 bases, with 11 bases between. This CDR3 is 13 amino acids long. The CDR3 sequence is CSARGQRGTEAFF. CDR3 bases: TGCAGTGCTAGAGGTCAGAGGGGGACTGAAGCTTTCTTT.

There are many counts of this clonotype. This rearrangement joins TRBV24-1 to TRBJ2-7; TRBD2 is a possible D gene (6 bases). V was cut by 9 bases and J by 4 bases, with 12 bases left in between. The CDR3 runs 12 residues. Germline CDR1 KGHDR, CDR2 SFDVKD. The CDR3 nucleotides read TGTGCCACCGGACTAAGGACATACGAGCAGTACTTC. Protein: CATGLRTYEQYF.

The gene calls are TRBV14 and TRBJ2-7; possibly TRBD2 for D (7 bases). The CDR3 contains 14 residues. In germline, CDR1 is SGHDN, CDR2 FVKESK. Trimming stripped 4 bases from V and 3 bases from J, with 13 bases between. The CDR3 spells CASSPDGGLYEQYF. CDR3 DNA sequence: TGTGCCAGCAGCCCGGACGGGGGGCTCTACGAGCAGTACTTC.

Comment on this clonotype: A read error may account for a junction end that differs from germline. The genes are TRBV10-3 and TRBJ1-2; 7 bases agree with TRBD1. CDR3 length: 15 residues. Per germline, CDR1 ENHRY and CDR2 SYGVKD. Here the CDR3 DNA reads TGTGCCATCAGTGAACAGGGGTTAGATAACTATGGCTACATCTTC. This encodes CAISEQGLDNYGYIF.

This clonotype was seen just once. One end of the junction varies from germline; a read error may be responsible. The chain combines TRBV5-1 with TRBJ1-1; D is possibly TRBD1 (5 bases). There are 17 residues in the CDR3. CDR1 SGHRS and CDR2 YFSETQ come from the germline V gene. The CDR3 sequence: CASSEDAGAFTNTVAFF. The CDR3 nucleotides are TGCGCCAGCAGCGAGGACGCCGGGGCATTTACGAACACTGTAGCTTTCTTT.

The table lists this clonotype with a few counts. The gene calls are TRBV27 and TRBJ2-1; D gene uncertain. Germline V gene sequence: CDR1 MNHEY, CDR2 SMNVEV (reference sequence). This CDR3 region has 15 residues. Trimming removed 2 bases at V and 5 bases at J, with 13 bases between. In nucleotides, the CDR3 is TGTGCCAGCAGTTTAAGTCTTGGCTTGGACAATGAGCAGTTCTTC. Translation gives CASSLSLGLDNEQFF.

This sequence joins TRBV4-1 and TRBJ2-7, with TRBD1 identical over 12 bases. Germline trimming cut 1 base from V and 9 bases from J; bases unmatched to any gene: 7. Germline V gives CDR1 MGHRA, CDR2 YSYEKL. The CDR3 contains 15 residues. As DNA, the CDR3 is TGCGCCAGCAGCCAAGCAGGGACAGGGGGCCACGTGCAGTACTTC. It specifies CASSQAGTGGHVQYF.